This T cell receptor (beta chain) was observed in a study of cytomegalovirus exposure and HLA in healthy donors. With 4 bases clipped from V and 5 bases from J, the junction kept 11 bases outside the gene matches. The CDR3 sequence is 15 residues long. The study's findings and limits: In terms of immune exposure information, only CMV serostatus was available. Most observed TCR sequences were rare, whereas some public TCRs were detected in many donors.

On this clone itself: Its antigen is currently unknown.

The PCR contained 60 Vbeta and 13 Jbeta primers. Produced via immunoSEQ multiplex PCR; TCRdb's table is partial and in-frame only. The table has tens of thousands of clones, 50% to 80% seen once; the top ten hold under 5%. The source of this sequence is a young man in good health and CMV-seronegative. Sequences were obtained from PBMCs. The chain combines TRBV23-1 with TRBJ2-7; 7 bases fit TRBD1. TRBV23-1 is an ORF, with its function uncertain. CDR3 DNA: TGCGCCAGCAGTCCTAGGACAGGATTCTACCACGAGCAGTACTTC. The encoded protein is CASSPRTGFYHEQYF.